This T cell receptor beta chain was recorded in a study of shared clonotypes between healthy human individuals. The study, taken as a whole, reports: Some naive CD4 clonotypes, roughly 4.8%, turned up in common across four donors. Unshared clonotypes carried lower generation probabilities than those common to all four donors. It was anticipated that sequencing depth would influence how many clonotypes donors shared.

Regarding this clone: Antigen: not known. Other nucleotide sequences in the sample specify the same CDR3.

CDR1 LNHDA and CDR2 SQIVND come from the germline V gene (reference sequence). Losses at the gene ends were 3 bases for V and 6 bases for J; bases not matched to a gene: 5. The CDR3 covers 16 residues. Deep was the level at which the assay was run. Clones were sequenced by immunoSEQ multiplex PCR, and TCRdb holds only the in-frame ones, with some missing. The repertoire consists of some 1,400,000 clones, with approximately 97% occurring once and the leading ten covering about 1%. This TCR came from a man aged 25 to 40 in good health. What was sequenced was naive CD4+ T cells sorted from blood. Documented subset: CD45RA+ positively selected. The chain joins TRBV19 to TRBJ2-2; 12 positions match TRBD2. The CDR3: CASSILAGGPSGELFF. CDR3 in DNA: TGTGCCAGTAGTATCCTAGCGGGAGGGCCTTCCGGGGAGCTGTTTTTT.